These T cell receptor beta chains were read from a single sample in a study of identical twins. TCRdb fed the 5' RACE reads into MiXCR, producing one record per CDR3 protein. The sample has some 690,000 distinct CDR3 sequences, over 20% seen once; the top ten hold approximately 4.5%. These same records also appear under a second study, on T cells expressing NK-cell markers.

Sequences were obtained from PBMCs. These receptors were taken from a woman between 18 and 29 years old in good health. CDR3s include the opening cysteine and the closing phenylalanine or tryptophan.

V gene	J gene	CDR3 protein
TRBV9	TRBJ1-2	CASSVGTDGYTF
TRBV6-5	TRBJ1-4	CASSYAPLGGTVGEKLFF
TRBV20-1	TRBJ2-7	CSARGTSGTTLYEQYF
TRBV10-3	TRBJ2-7	CAISESGVYEQYF
TRBV5-1	TRBJ2-3	CASSRERTDTQYF
TRBV2	TRBJ2-1	CASRSSRLAAYNEQFF
TRBV18	TRBJ2-7	CASHRSTSSYEQYF
TRBV5-5	TRBJ1-1	CASSRRGTEAFF
TRBV12-3/TRBV12-4	TRBJ1-2	CASSLALGGGRYTF
TRBV7-3	TRBJ2-3	CASSLLGFSIDTQYF
TRBV9	TRBJ2-5	CASSVHGQVETQYF
TRBV28	TRBJ2-7	CAIGESPPLFSYEQYF
TRBV9	TRBJ2-7	CASSPKGEGYEQYF
TRBV20-1	TRBJ2-5	CSAAGPRGETQYF
TRBV5-1	TRBJ2-1	CASSSLAGGPNNEQFF
TRBV10-3	TRBJ2-2	CAISESGQKNTGELFF
TRBV6-2/TRBV6-3	TRBJ2-1	CASSYRGSGNEQFF
TRBV20-1	TRBJ1-2	CSARIGGWGYTF
TRBV18	TRBJ2-1	CASSPPGRVGEQFF
TRBV5-6	TRBJ2-1	CASSLAPGPPYNEQFF
TRBV10-3	TRBJ2-1	CAIKVGGGDEQFF
TRBV20-1	TRBJ1-1	CSAPPGETEAFF
TRBV20-1	TRBJ2-5	CSARVGSGQETQYF
TRBV20-1	TRBJ2-1	CSARGALANEQFF
TRBV5-6	TRBJ1-1	CASSLGTGVSAEAFF